The next 8 T cell receptor beta chains were all read from a single sample in a study of blood T cell repertoires in COVID-19. Libraries were prepared by immunoSEQ multiplex PCR; TCRdb keeps only in-frame clonotypes and omits some of them. Of around 46,000 clones in the sample, around nine tenths are singletons; the top ten hold 16%. The sequencing input was peripheral blood. The receptor source for this set is a man in his 60s with active or convalescent COVID-19.

The rearrangement links TRBV5-6 to TRBJ2-3, with 8 nucleotides matching TRBD2. In germline, CDR1 is SGHDT, CDR2 YYEEEE. The CDR3 is 17 amino acids. After removal of 0 bases from V and 2 bases from J, the junction contained 8 bases not matched to a gene. The CDR3 loop is CASSLDLQRETTDTQYF. The CDR3 nucleotides read TGTGCCAGCAGCTTGGATTTGCAGCGGGAGACCACAGATACGCAGTATTTT.

This sequence joins TRBV5-4 and TRBJ1-2; 7 bases map to TRBD1. The CDR3 loop spans 14 amino acids. The trim removed 4 bases at V and 2 bases at J, leaving 5 bases unmatched. The germline V gene encodes CDR1 SGHNT and CDR2 YYREEE (reference sequence). The CDR3 loop reads CASSVGTANYGYTF. In DNA form, the CDR3 reads TGTGCCAGCAGCGTAGGGACAGCCAACTATGGCTACACCTTC.

This clone was detected only once. J is TRBJ1-1 and V is TRBV16, with TRBD1 as a possible D gene (6 bases). CDR3 size: 15 residues. CDR1 is KGHSY and CDR2 is FQNENV in the germline V gene. V lost 5 bases to trimming and J lost 5 bases, with 18 bases between them. CDR3 amino acids: CASSSLGALETEAFF. CDR3 DNA sequence: TGTGCCAGCAGCTCATTGGGGGCCTTAGAGACTGAAGCTTTCTTT.

V gene TRBV20-1 combines with J gene TRBJ2-5; 8 bases agree with TRBD1. The CDR3 is made up of 13 amino acids. The germline V gene has CDR1 DFQATT and CDR2 SNEGSKA (reference sequence). V gave up 4 bases and J gave up 5 bases; unmatched junction bases: 6. Here the CDR3 DNA reads TGCAGTGCTACTGACAGGGGTTTGGAGACCCAGTACTTC. Its translation: CSATDRGLETQYF.

This chain connects TRBV7-9 to TRBJ1-1; TRBD1 agrees at 7 bases. J was trimmed by 1 base and V by 8 bases; bases with no gene match: 4. CDR3 length equals 13 residues. Germline V lookup: CDR1 SEHNR, CDR2 FQNEAQ (reference sequence). CDR3 residues: CASGGQPNTEAFF. The DNA for the CDR3 is TGTGCCAGCGGGGGACAGCCGAACACTGAAGCTTTCTTT.

V is TRBV4-1 and J is TRBJ1-1, with 7 nucleotides matching TRBD1. The CDR3 is made up of 15 amino acids. Unmatched junction bases numbered 5, after V lost 0 bases and J lost 4 bases. Germline-derived CDR1 and CDR2 are MGHRA and YSYEKL. The CDR3: CASSQEGGGRTEAFF. The CDR3 bases are TGCGCCAGCAGCCAAGAAGGAGGGGGCCGCACTGAAGCTTTCTTT.

The V gene is TRBV7-8, the J gene TRBJ1-4; D perhaps matches TRBD1 (5 bases). This CDR3 region has 16 residues. With 5 bases removed from V and 0 bases from J, the gap between germline ends came to 13 bases. The germline gives CDR1 SGHVS, CDR2 FQNEAQ. The CDR3 spells CASSPGQHATNEKLFF. Written as DNA, the CDR3 is TGTGCCAGCAGCCCAGGACAACATGCAACTAATGAAAAACTGTTTTTT.

The CDR3 coding sequence is TGTGCCAGCTCACCGTTCACAGGCGAGGCCTCCTCCTACGAGCAGTACTTC. Residues: CASSPFTGEASSYEQYF. V and J are TRBV18 and TRBJ2-7, with a weak D call TRBD1 (5 bases). The CDR3 consists of 17 residues. V was trimmed by 3 bases and J by 0 bases, leaving 18 bases between them. The germline CDR1 and CDR2 sequences are KGHSH and LQKENI.